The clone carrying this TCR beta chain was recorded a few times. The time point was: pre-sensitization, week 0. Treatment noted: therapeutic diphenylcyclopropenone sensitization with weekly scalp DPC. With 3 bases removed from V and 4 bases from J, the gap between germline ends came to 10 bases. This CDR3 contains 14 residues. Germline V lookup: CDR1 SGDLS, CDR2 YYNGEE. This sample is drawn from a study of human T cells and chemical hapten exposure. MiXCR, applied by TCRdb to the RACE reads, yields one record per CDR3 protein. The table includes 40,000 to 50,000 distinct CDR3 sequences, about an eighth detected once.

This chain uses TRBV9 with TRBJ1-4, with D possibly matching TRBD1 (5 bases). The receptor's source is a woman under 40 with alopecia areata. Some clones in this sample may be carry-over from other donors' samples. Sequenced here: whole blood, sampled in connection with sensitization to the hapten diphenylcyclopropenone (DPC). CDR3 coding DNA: TGTGCCAGCAGCGCGAGACAGAATAATGAAAAACTGTTTTTT. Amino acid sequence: CASSARQNNEKLFF.